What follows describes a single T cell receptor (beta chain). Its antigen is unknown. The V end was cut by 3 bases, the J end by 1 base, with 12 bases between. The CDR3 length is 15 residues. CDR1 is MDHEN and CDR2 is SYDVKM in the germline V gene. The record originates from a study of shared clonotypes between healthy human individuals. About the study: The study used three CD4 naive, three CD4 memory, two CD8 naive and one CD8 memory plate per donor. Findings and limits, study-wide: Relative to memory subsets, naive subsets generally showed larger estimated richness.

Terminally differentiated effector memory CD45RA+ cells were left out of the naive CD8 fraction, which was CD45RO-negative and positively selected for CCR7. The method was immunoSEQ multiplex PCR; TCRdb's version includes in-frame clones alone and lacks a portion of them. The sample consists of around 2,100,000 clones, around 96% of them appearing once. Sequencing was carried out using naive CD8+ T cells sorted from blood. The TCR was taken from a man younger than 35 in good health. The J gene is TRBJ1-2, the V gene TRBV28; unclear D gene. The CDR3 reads CASSLTPRGNYGYTF. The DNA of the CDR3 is TGTGCCAGCAGTTTGACCCCACGAGGTAACTATGGCTACACCTTC.